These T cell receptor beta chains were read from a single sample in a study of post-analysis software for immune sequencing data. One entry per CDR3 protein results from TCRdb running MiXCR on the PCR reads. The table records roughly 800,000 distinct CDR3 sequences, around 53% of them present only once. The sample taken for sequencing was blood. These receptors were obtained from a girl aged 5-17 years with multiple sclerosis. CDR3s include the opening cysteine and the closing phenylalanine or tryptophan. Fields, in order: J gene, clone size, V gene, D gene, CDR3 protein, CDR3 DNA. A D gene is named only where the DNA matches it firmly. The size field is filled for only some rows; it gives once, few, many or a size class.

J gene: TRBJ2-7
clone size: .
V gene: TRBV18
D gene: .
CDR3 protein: CASSLQGKSSYEQYF
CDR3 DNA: TGTGCCAGCTCACTTCAGGGGAAAAGCTCCTACGAGCAGTACTTC

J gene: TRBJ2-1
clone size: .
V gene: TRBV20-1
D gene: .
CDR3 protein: CSATFGGKGNEQFF
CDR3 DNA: TGCAGTGCCACATTTGGGGGGAAGGGCAATGAGCAGTTCTTC

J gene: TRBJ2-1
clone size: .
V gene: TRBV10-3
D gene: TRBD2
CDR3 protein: CALPGAEVSGRLNEQFF
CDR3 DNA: TGTGCCCTTCCGGGGGCCGAGGTTAGCGGGAGGCTTAATGAGCAGTTCTTC

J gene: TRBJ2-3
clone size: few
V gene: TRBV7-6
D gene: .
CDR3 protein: CASSLQGQAANTDTQYF
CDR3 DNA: TGTGCCAGCAGCTTGCAGGGGCAAGCGGCCAACACAGATACGCAGTATTTT

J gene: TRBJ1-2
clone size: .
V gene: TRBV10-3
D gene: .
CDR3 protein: CAISEPGIDGYTF
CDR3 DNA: TGTGCCATCAGTGAGCCAGGGATAGATGGCTACACCTTC

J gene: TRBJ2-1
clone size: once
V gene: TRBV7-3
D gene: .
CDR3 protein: CASSANAGGNEQFF
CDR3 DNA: TGTGCCAGCAGCGCGAACGCCGGGGGCAATGAGCAGTTCTTC

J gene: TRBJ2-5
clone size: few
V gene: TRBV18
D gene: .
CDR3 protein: CASSVKETQYF
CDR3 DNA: TGTGCCAGCTCAGTGAAGGAGACCCAGTACTTC

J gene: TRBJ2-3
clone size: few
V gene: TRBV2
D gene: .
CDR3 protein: CASSESGARLTDTQYF
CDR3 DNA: TGTGCCAGCAGTGAATCGGGGGCAAGACTCACAGATACGCAGTATTTT

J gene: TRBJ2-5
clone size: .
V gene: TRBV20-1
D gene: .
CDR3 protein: CSASRTPDPQETQYF
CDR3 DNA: TGCAGTGCTTCCCGGACGCCGGATCCCCAAGAGACCCAGTACTTC

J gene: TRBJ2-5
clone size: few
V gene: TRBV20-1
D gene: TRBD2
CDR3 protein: CSALGLAGDETQYF
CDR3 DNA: TGCAGTGCCCTGGGACTAGCGGGAGACGAGACCCAGTACTTC

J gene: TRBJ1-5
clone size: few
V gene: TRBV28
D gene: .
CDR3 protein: CASSLPASVQSNQPQHF
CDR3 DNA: TGTGCCAGCAGTTTACCGGCCTCCGTTCAGAGCAATCAGCCCCAGCATTTT

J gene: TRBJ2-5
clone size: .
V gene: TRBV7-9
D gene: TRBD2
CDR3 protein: CASSLLRLAGKSSYNEQYF
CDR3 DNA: TGTGCCAGCAGCTTATTAAGGCTAGCGGGTAAGAGCTCCTACAATGAGCAGTACTTC

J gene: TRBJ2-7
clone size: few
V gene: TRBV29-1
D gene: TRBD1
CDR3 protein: CSVGQGNSYEQYF
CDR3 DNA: TGCAGCGTGGGACAGGGGAATTCCTACGAGCAGTACTTC

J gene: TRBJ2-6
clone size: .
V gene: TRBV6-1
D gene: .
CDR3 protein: CASREGLAANSGANVLTF
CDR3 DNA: TGTGCCAGCAGGGAAGGACTGGCCGCTAACTCTGGGGCCAACGTCCTGACTTTC

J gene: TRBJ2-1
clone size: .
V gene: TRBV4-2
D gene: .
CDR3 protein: CASSQEEKRNEQFF
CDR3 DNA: TGTGCCAGCAGCCAAGAAGAGAAGAGGAATGAGCAGTTCTTC

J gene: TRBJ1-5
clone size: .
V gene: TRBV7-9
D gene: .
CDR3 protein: CASSYNMQPQHF
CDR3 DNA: TGTGCCAGCAGCTACAACATGCAGCCCCAGCATTTT

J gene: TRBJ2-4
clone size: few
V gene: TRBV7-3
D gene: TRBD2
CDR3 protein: CASSYPKHSGANKNIQYF
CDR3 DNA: TGTGCCAGCAGCTACCCAAAACATAGCGGGGCGAACAAAAACATTCAGTACTTC

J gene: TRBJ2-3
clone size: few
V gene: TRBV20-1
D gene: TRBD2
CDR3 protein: CSARDTSGRRTDTQYF
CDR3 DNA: TGCAGTGCTAGAGATACTAGCGGGAGAAGAACAGATACGCAGTATTTT

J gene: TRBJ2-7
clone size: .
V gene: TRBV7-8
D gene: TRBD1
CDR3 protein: CASSSRNKQGYYEQYF
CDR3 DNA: TGTGCCAGCAGCTCACGTAACAAACAGGGGTACTACGAGCAGTACTTC

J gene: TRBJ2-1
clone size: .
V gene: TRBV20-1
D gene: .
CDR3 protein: CSALGRAQGEQFF
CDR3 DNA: TGCAGTGCTCTTGGACGTGCCCAGGGTGAGCAGTTCTTC

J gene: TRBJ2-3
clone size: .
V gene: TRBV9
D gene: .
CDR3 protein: CASRVGGRSTDTQYF
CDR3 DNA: TGTGCCAGCAGGGTGGGCGGCCGTAGCACAGATACACAGTATTTT

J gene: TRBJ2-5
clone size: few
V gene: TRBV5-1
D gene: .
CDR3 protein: CASSRGHLQETQYF
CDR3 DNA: TGCGCCAGCAGCCGTGGACACCTCCAAGAGACCCAGTACTTC

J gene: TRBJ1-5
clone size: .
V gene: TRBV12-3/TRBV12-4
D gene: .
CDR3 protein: CASSLLGGSNQPQHF
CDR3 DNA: TGTGCCAGCAGTTTATTAGGAGGGAGCAATCAGCCCCAGCATTTT

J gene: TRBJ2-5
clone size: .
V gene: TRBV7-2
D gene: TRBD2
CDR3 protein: CASSPRGGQGWQETQYF
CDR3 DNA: TGTGCCAGCAGCCCGCGGGGAGGGCAAGGATGGCAAGAGACCCAGTACTTC

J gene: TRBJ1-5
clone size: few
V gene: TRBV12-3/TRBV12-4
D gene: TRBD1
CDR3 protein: CASSPGQGGNQPQHF
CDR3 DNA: TGTGCCAGCAGCCCCGGACAGGGAGGCAATCAGCCCCAGCATTTT

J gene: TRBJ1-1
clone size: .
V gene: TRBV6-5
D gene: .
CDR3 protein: CASSSRRVDTEAFF
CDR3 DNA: TGTGCCAGCAGTTCCCGCCGCGTGGACACTGAAGCTTTCTTT

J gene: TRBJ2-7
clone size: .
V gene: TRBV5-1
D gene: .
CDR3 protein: CASSSSGSAAEQYF
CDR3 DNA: TGCGCCAGCAGCTCGTCGGGATCGGCGGCCGAGCAGTACTTC

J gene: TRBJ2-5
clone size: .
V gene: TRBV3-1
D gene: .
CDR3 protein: CASSQDSLQRRTQYF
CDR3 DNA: TGTGCCAGCAGCCAAGATAGTCTCCAGCGGAGGACCCAGTACTTC

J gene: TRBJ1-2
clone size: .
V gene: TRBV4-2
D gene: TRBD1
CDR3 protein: CASSHPDRGHYGYTF
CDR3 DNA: TGTGCCAGCAGCCACCCGGACAGGGGCCACTATGGCTACACCTTC

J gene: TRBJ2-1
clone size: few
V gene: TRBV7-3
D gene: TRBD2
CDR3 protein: CASSIGGSSYNEQFF
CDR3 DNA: TGTGCCAGCAGCATCGGGGGGAGCTCCTACAATGAGCAGTTCTTC

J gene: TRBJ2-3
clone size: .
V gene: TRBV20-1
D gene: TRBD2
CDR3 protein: CSAPGLGAADTQYF
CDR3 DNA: TGCAGTGCCCCGGGACTAGGTGCAGCAGATACGCAGTATTTT

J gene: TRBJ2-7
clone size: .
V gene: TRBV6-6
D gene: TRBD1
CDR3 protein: CASSSGTGRDEQYF
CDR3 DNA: TGTGCCAGCAGCTCCGGGACAGGGCGAGACGAGCAGTACTTC

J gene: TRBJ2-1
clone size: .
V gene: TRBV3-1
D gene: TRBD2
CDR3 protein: CASSQGLAGLDEQFF
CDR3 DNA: TGTGCCAGCAGCCAAGGACTAGCGGGTCTGGATGAGCAGTTCTTC

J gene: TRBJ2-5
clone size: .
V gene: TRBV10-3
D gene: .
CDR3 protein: CAISEFGEGRVRETQYF
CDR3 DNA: TGTGCCATCAGTGAATTTGGAGAAGGGCGGGTTAGAGAGACCCAGTACTTC